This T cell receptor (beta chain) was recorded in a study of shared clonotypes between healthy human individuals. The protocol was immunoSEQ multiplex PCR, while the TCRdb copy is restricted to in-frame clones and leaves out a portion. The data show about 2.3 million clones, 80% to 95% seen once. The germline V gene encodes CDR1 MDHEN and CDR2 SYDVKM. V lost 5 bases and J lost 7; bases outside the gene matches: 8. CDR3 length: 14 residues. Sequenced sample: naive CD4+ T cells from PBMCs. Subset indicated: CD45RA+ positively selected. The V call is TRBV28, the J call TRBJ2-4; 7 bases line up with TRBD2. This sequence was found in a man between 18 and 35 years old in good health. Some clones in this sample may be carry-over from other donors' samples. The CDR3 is CASSPFGGRNIQYF. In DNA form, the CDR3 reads TGTGCCAGCAGTCCCTTCGGGGGGAGGAACATTCAGTACTTC.